This T cell receptor beta chain originates from a study of OX40 agonist ivuxolimab in advanced cancers. At the level of the study: Clinicians treated patients with ivuxolimab, an agonistic anti-OX40 (CD134) antibody.

TCRdb's table, derived via immunoSEQ multiplex PCR, lists solely in-frame clones and lacks some. The top ten hold around 3.5% of the sample, which has 100,000 or so clones, more than 90% seen once. Germline V lookup: CDR1 LNHNV, CDR2 YYDKDF (reference sequence). Trimming shortened V by 0 bases and J by 8 bases, and 14 bases separated the two germline ends. This CDR3 comprises 15 residues. The rearrangement joins TRBV15 to TRBJ1-5; no reliable D call. The specimen was CD4+ or CD8+ T cells sorted from blood, collected in a trial of the OX40 agonist ivuxolimab. This TCR was recovered from an adult with an advanced solid tumor such as melanoma, head and neck, liver or kidney cancer. CDR3 sequence: CATSRDLARGEPQHF. The CDR3 nucleotides read TGTGCCACCAGCAGAGATTTGGCCCGTGGAGAGCCCCAGCATTTT.